Each of the 9 T cell receptor beta chains below was sequenced from the same sample in a study of T cells in Graves' hyperthyroidism and ophthalmopathy (dated by TCRdb to 2018 to 2020). To prepare the library, multiplex PCR was applied. Instrument used: Illumina HiSeq 2000. TCR beta CDR3 regions were amplified from RNA transcripts. For the first round of RT-PCR on the TCR CDR3, the HTBI primer set was used together with the Qiagen OneStep RT-PCR kit. TCRdb reanalyzed the raw reads on its own, using fastp at Q25 for trimming and MiXCR for clone calling, and kept in-frame beta chains. CDR3 protein duplicates are merged, each entry listing the most common genes and DNA. This sample lists some 510,000 distinct CDR3 sequences; around 20% were detected once. The leading ten clones occupy more than 20% of the sample. Source material: blood. These receptors were taken from a man younger than 35 with Graves' hyperthyroidism.

The chain is built from TRBV4-3 and TRBJ1-5; D unclear. CDR1 is LGHNA and CDR2 is YSLEER in the germline V gene. V was cut by 0 bases and J by 0 bases, with 9 bases left in between. This CDR3 spans 16 amino acids. CDR3 residues: CASSQDIYFSNQPQHF. In nucleotides, the CDR3 is TGCGCCAGCAGCCAAGATATATATTTTAGCAATCAGCCCCAGCATTTT.

The chain has TRBV12-3 or TRBV12-4 and TRBJ2-7; possibly TRBD1 for D (6 bases). V lost 2 bases and J 1 base, leaving 12 bases between the germline ends. CDR3 length equals 15 residues. The CDR3 loop is CASSLIQGGSYEQYF. CDR3 DNA sequence: TGTGCCAGCAGTTTAATACAGGGTGGTTCCTACGAGCAGTACTTC.

This clonotype was observed a handful of times. The V gene is TRBV12-3 or TRBV12-4, the J gene TRBJ1-1; D gene ambiguous. CDR3 size: 14 residues. V was clipped by 3 bases and J by 0 bases, with 8 bases between them. The CDR3 DNA reads as TGTGCCAGCAGTTTTTGGGCTTTGAACACTGAAGCTTTCTTT. It is translated as CASSFWALNTEAFF.

In the case of this clonotype: At one end, the junction sequence differs from germline, possibly due to a read error. The chain joins TRBV28 to TRBJ2-7, with no clear D. The CDR3 spans 12 residues. Germline assignment: CDR1 MDHEN and CDR2 SYDVKM. DNA of the CDR3: TGTGCCAGCAGGATCTTTCGCCACGATCAGTACTTC. It yields the protein CASRIFRHDQYF. The variable domain in full, completed from reference TRBV28 and TRBJ2-7, reads DVKVTQSSRYLVKRTGEKVFLECVQDMDHENMFWYRQDPGLGLRLIYFSYDVKMKEKGDIPEGYSVSREKKERFSLILESASTNQTSMYLCASRIFRHDQYFGPGTRLTVT.

In its sample, this clonotype was seen many times. The V and J genes are TRBV12-3 or TRBV12-4 and TRBJ1-1; D not resolved. The CDR3 sequence is 16 residues long. The V and J ends lost 1 base and 0 bases respectively, with 12 bases between them. CDR3: CASSLVPGWMNTEAFF. CDR3 nucleotide sequence: TGTGCCAGCAGTTTAGTTCCAGGATGGATGAACACTGAAGCTTTCTTT.

This clonotype was seen a handful of times. This rearrangement joins TRBV5-1 to TRBJ2-7; D is uncertain. CDR1 and CDR2 from the germline V gene are SGHRS and YFSETQ. CDR3 length: 14 residues. V shed 7 bases and J shed 3 bases, with 17 bases lying between them. The CDR3 loop reads CASARDGILYEQYF. The CDR3 DNA sequence: TGCGCCAGCGCCCGAGACGGAATCCTCTACGAGCAGTACTTC.

In this sample, this clonotype turned up a few times. The chain employs TRBV28 and TRBJ2-5; TRBD1 matches 7 bases. V lost 6 bases to trimming and J lost 9 bases; unmatched junction nucleotides: 7. Germline CDR1 and CDR2: MDHEN and SYDVKM. The CDR3 totals 12 residues. CDR3 protein: CASRTNQGAQYF. The CDR3, as DNA: TGTGCCAGCAGAACAAATCAGGGGGCCCAGTACTTC.

Ten or more counts support this clonotype. The V and J genes are TRBV28 and TRBJ1-1; no firm D call. The CDR3 totals 13 residues. The ends were cut back, 6 bases at V and 4 bases at J, with 12 bases in the middle. Germline values: CDR1 MDHEN, CDR2 SYDVKM. CDR3 sequence: CASSPQWGTEAFF. Here the CDR3 DNA reads TGTGCCAGCAGCCCGCAGTGGGGCACTGAAGCTTTCTTT.

There are many counts of this clonotype. This sequence joins TRBV20-1 and TRBJ2-7; tentative D call: TRBD2 (5 bases). This CDR3 region has 14 residues. CDR1 is DFQATT and CDR2 is SNEGSKA in the germline V gene (reference sequence). Deletions cut 1 base from V and 4 bases from J, with 14 bases between. CDR3 nucleotides: TGCAGTGCTAGAGTGGGGAATCCGGGGTACGAGCAGTACTTC. Its translation: CSARVGNPGYEQYF.